A selection of T cell receptor beta chains follows, all from one sample in a study of patients and donors after allogeneic stem cell transplantation. Each CDR3 protein is one row after TCRdb ran MiXCR on the RT-PCR reads. This repertoire shows approximately 29,000 distinct CDR3 sequences, around 40% found once; its top ten account for over 65%. The sample was blood, either unsorted or a sorted T cell fraction (not recorded which). These receptor sequences come from a human donor who was either an allogeneic HSCT recipient or a stem cell or donor lymphocyte infusion donor (not recorded which). It is not recorded whose cells these are; they may come from a transplant donor. CDR3s include the opening cysteine and the closing phenylalanine or tryptophan. A D gene is named only where the DNA matches it firmly. Size tells how often a clone was seen (once, few, many) or the class of an expanded clone, and some rows leave it out.

size	D	J	V	length	DNA	CDR3
.	TRBD1	TRBJ1-5	TRBV7-9	13	TGTGCCAGCAGCTCGCAGGGGGATCAGCCCCAGCATTTT	CASSSQGDQPQHF
.	TRBD2	TRBJ2-3	TRBV11-3	16	TGTGCCAGCAGCCTACAGCGACTAGCGGGGACAGATACGCAGTATTTT	CASSLQRLAGTDTQYF
.	.	TRBJ2-2	TRBV11-2	14	TGTGCCAGCAGCTGGGGTCGTAACACCGGGGAGCTGTTTTTT	CASSWGRNTGELFF
once	.	TRBJ1-2	TRBV12-3/TRBV12-4	12	TGTGCCAGCAGACCGGGACCATTGGGCTACACCTTC	CASRPGPLGYTF
.	.	TRBJ2-2	TRBV12-3/TRBV12-4	14	TGTGCCAGCAGTTTTGGGGAGAACACCGGGGAGCTGTTTTTT	CASSFGENTGELFF
.	.	TRBJ1-1	TRBV3-1	15	TGTGCCAGCAGCCCCGGGACGACTCGTAACACTGAAGCTTTCTTT	CASSPGTTRNTEAFF
few	TRBD1	TRBJ1-2	TRBV9	15	TGTGCCAGCAGCTCGCCGACAGGGGGCGCCGATGGCTACACCTTC	CASSSPTGGADGYTF
.	.	TRBJ2-1	TRBV29-1	14	TGCAGCGGACGTAGGGGAGTCAGCTACAATGAGCAGTTCTTC	CSGRRGVSYNEQFF
many	TRBD1	TRBJ1-2	TRBV20-1	14	TGCAGTGCTAGGGGGGACAGAGGTGACTATGGCTACACCTTC	CSARGDRGDYGYTF
few	.	TRBJ1-5	TRBV5-5	17	TGTGCCAGCACGCCAGGGGCAGGTCCCTATAGCAATCAGCCCCAGCATTTT	CASTPGAGPYSNQPQHF
.	.	TRBJ2-3	TRBV7-9	16	TGTGCCAGCAGCTTATTGGCGGGGGCCACCGTAGGTACGCAGTATTTT	CASSLLAGATVGTQYF
.	.	TRBJ2-7	TRBV9	15	TGTGCCAGCAGCGGAGGGCAGGGGATGGGCTACGAGCAGTACTTC	CASSGGQGMGYEQYF
few	.	TRBJ1-1	TRBV12-3/TRBV12-4	13	TGTGCCAGCAGTCGGGACGGGAACACTGAAGCTTTCTTT	CASSRDGNTEAFF
few	TRBD1	TRBJ2-3	TRBV10-3	14	TGTGCCATCAGTGGAGACAGGGGCACAGATACGCAGTATTTT	CAISGDRGTDTQYF
few	.	TRBJ2-7	TRBV20-1	13	TGCAGTGCTAGAGTGCTAGGGGAGTACGAGCAGTACTTC	CSARVLGEYEQYF
.	TRBD1	TRBJ1-6	TRBV5-1	15	TGCGCCAGCAGCCTGGGGGGACAGGGAGGCTCACCCCTCCACTTT	CASSLGGQGGSPLHF
few	.	TRBJ1-2	TRBV20-1	12	TGCAGTGCTAGAGATAGTGGTTATGGCTACACCTTC	CSARDSGYGYTF
.	.	TRBJ2-7	TRBV10-3	15	TGTGCCATCAGTGAGCGTGTCCCTCTGGCTGCCGAGCAGTACTTC	CAISERVPLAAEQYF
.	TRBD1	TRBJ2-2	TRBV7-9	15	TGTGCCAGCAGCTACGTCCTACAGGGGACCGGGGAGCTGTTTTTT	CASSYVLQGTGELFF
once	TRBD2	TRBJ2-3	TRBV20-1	14	TGCAGTGCGGCTAGCGGGGAATACACAGATACGCAGTATTTT	CSAASGEYTDTQYF
few	.	TRBJ1-3	TRBV7-2	15	TGTGCCAGCAGCTTACTGCCAGGCTCTGGAAACACCATATATTTT	CASSLLPGSGNTIYF
.	TRBD2	TRBJ2-3	TRBV10-3	17	TGTGCCATCAGTGACCTGACTAGCGGGGCCCACACAGATACGCAGTATTTT	CAISDLTSGAHTDTQYF
.	.	TRBJ1-2	TRBV7-3	13	TGTGCCAGCAGCGAACGACAGCGCTATGGCTACACCTTC	CASSERQRYGYTF
.	.	TRBJ2-5	TRBV30	13	TGTGCCTGCCCAGCGGGTACCCAAGAGACCCAGTACTTC	CACPAGTQETQYF
few	TRBD1	TRBJ2-5	TRBV6-6	13	TGTGCCAGCAATCACAGGGGGCGAGAGACCCAGTACTTC	CASNHRGRETQYF
many	TRBD1	TRBJ1-6	TRBV7-2	14	TGTGCCAGCAGCTTAGCAGGGGACAGTTCACCCCTCCACTTT	CASSLAGDSSPLHF
few	.	TRBJ2-5	TRBV29-1	13	TGCAGCGTTGGTCTTCCAGGTCAAGAGACCCAGTACTTC	CSVGLPGQETQYF
.	.	TRBJ1-5	TRBV7-2	12	TGTTCCAGCTTGGGTACAGAGCGGCCCCAGCATTTT	CSSLGTERPQHF
few	.	TRBJ1-5	TRBV2	17	TGTGCCAGCAGTGAAAAAAAAAGTGAGGGACGCGGTGTGCCCCAGCATTTT	CASSEKKSEGRGVPQHF
.	TRBD1	TRBJ2-7	TRBV20-1	15	TGCAGTGCTGAGGCTCGGGGACAGGGTGCCTACGAGCAGTACTTC	CSAEARGQGAYEQYF
.	.	TRBJ2-5	TRBV6-2/TRBV6-3	15	TGTGCCAGCAGTTACCCTGAGTTCGTGCAAGAGACCCAGTACTTC	CASSYPEFVQETQYF
.	.	TRBJ2-1	TRBV7-2	14	TGTGCCAGCAGCCGGAGGGCCGATGACAATGAGCAGTTCTTC	CASSRRADDNEQFF
.	.	TRBJ1-5	TRBV6-1	12	TGTGCCAGCAGTGAGGTGGCCCAGCCCCAGCATTTT	CASSEVAQPQHF
few	TRBD1	TRBJ1-4	TRBV7-9	15	TGTGCCAGCAGCTTGCCCGGGACAGTTTATGAAAAACTGTTTTTT	CASSLPGTVYEKLFF
.	.	TRBJ1-2	TRBV7-9	13	TGTGCCAGCAGCCACGGAGGGTCATTGGGCTACACCTTC	CASSHGGSLGYTF
few	.	TRBJ1-4	TRBV9	13	TGTGCCAGCAGCGTCAAACCGGGGGGAAAACTGTTTTTT	CASSVKPGGKLFF
few	.	TRBJ2-7	TRBV3-1	16	TGTGCCAGCAGCCAAGACGTCCCTGAATTCTCCTACGAGCAGTACTTC	CASSQDVPEFSYEQYF
few	.	TRBJ1-3	TRBV6-1	16	TGTGCCAGCAGTGCATATGGACCCCTCTCTGGAAACACCATATATTTT	CASSAYGPLSGNTIYF
few	TRBD1	TRBJ2-4	TRBV29-1	17	TGCAGCGTACCCCGGGACAGGACGGAGCGAGCCAAAAACATTCAGTACTTC	CSVPRDRTERAKNIQYF
few	TRBD1	TRBJ2-1	TRBV13	16	TGTGCCAGCAGCTCCTTCCGGGACAGCCTATTCAATGAGCAGTTCTTC	CASSSFRDSLFNEQFF
.	.	TRBJ2-7	TRBV5-5	16	TGTGCCAGCAGGGAGCGGACCTTTCTAGGGTCTGGCGAGCAGTACTTC	CASRERTFLGSGEQYF
.	.	TRBJ1-5	TRBV6-2/TRBV6-3	15	TGTGCCAGCAGTTACTCGAGGGTTAGCAATCAGCCCCAGCATTTT	CASSYSRVSNQPQHF
.	TRBD1	TRBJ2-1	TRBV12-3/TRBV12-4	15	TGTGCCAGCAGTTTAGGGGACAGGGGGTCGGGTGAGCAGTTCTTC	CASSLGDRGSGEQFF
.	TRBD2	TRBJ2-3	TRBV7-9	16	TGTGCCAGCAGCTTAGGGAGCGGGGTCCGCACAGATACGCAGTATTTT	CASSLGSGVRTDTQYF
many	.	TRBJ1-1	TRBV12-3/TRBV12-4	14	TGTGCCAGCAGTTTCCGGGTGGGTTCTCCTGAAGCTTTCTTT	CASSFRVGSPEAFF
.	.	TRBJ1-6	TRBV6-6	17	TGTGCCAGCAGTTACGGGGCCTTTACAGGGTCTGATTCACCCCTCCACTTT	CASSYGAFTGSDSPLHF
many	.	TRBJ1-2	TRBV5-1	13	TGCGCCAGCAGCCAAGGGGTTGACTATGGCTACACCTTC	CASSQGVDYGYTF
many	.	TRBJ1-6	TRBV11-3	14	TGTGCCAGCAGCTTTGGATACTGGGGGTCACCCCTCCACTTT	CASSFGYWGSPLHF
.	.	TRBJ1-6	TRBV4-3	17	TGCGCCAGCAGCCAAGGGACAACCAGCTCCTATAATTCACCCCTCCACTTT	CASSQGTTSSYNSPLHF
few	TRBD1	TRBJ2-5	TRBV6-5	15	TGTGCCAGCAGTCAAGGGGACAGGGTGCGGGAGACCCAGTACTTC	CASSQGDRVRETQYF